This T cell receptor beta chain appears in the sequencing data of a study of CD8 T cells in ankylosing spondylitis (dated by TCRdb to the late 2010s). Turning to the overall study: To find TCR variants linked to disease, the study profiled T cell receptor beta repertoires in ankylosing spondylitis patients and healthy donors. The full study cohort comprised 25 or so ankylosing spondylitis patients and approximately 100 healthy donors. Peripheral blood was sampled, and synovial fluid was also collected from ankylosing spondylitis patients. Broad study findings and their caveats: Some motif variants were previously reported in synovial fluid and blood of reactive arthritis patients, suggesting common disease-initiation mechanisms. Significant enrichment of the disease-linked clones was reported in matched synovial fluid samples from ankylosing spondylitis patients. The disease-linked clones had a CD8+ phenotype and were found at relatively low frequencies in peripheral blood. Blood from ankylosing spondylitis patients appeared to be characterized by a TCR beta motif composed of eight highly homologous amino acid variants.

Including cysteine and phenylalanine, the CDR3 has 18 amino acids. Left in the record is the CDR3 DNA by itself, 54 bases read in frame from the first base. Trimming costs V 2 bases and J 0 bases, and their ends lie 17 bases apart. From a lookup of the germline V gene, CDR1 and CDR2 are SGHTA and FQGNSA. Sequencing was performed on an Illumina HiSeq 2500. Quantitative 5'-RACE with molecular barcodes was the method used to prepare the TCR beta libraries. Turning to the authors' computational methods: Disease-linked TCR variants were identified with a new computational method built on a probabilistic model of VDJ rearrangement. TCRdb took the public reads, trimmed them with fastp at Q25, ran MiXCR for clone calling and kept in-frame beta chains. Here each entry gathers all rows of one CDR3 protein and keeps the most common genes and DNA. The V and J calls come from TCRdb's annotation, not from the publication. The sample has some 140,000 distinct CDR3 sequences on record, roughly 8.4% of them singletons. 6% to 8% of the sample comes from the top ten.

This clonotype was seen at least ten times. This clone's antigen is unknown. No base-level quality is on record; no much larger clone is a single base apart. Synovial fluid samples were matched to blood samples from the same ankylosing spondylitis patients. The clonotype comes from a male donor with ankylosing spondylitis. Input material: synovial fluid, either unsorted or a sorted T cell fraction (not recorded which). In this chain, TRBV7-2 is recombined with TRBJ1-5; D gene: possibly TRBD1, on 5 matching bases. The CDR3 in this case is CASSLPPSGQTSNQPQHF. The nucleotides are TGTGCCAGCAGCTTACCGCCCTCGGGGCAGACTAGCAATCAGCCCCAGCATTTT. Supplemented by the reference TRBV7-2 and TRBJ1-5 proteins around the CDR3, the complete variable domain is GAGVSQSPSNKVTEKGKDVELRCDPISGHTALYWYRQSLGQGLEFLIYFQGNSAPDKSGLPSDRFSAERTGGSVSTLTIQRTQQEDSAVYLCASSLPPSGQTSNQPQHFGDGTRLSIL.